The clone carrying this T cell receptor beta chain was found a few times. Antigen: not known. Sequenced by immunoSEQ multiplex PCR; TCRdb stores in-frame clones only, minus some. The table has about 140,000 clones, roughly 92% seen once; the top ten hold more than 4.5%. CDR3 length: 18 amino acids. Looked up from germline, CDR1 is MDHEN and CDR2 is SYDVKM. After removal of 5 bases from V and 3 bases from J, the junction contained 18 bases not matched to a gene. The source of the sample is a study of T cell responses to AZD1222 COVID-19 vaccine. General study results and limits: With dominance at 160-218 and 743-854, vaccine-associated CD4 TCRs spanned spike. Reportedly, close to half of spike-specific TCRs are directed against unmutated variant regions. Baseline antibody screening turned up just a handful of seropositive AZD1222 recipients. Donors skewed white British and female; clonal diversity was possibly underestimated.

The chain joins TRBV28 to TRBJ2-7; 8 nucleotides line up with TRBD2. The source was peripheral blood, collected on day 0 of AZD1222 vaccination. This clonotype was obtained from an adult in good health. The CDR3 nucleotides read TGTGCCAGCAGTAGGTCAGAGGGACTAGGGGCCTTGAGCTACGAGCAGTACTTC. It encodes CASSRSEGLGALSYEQYF.